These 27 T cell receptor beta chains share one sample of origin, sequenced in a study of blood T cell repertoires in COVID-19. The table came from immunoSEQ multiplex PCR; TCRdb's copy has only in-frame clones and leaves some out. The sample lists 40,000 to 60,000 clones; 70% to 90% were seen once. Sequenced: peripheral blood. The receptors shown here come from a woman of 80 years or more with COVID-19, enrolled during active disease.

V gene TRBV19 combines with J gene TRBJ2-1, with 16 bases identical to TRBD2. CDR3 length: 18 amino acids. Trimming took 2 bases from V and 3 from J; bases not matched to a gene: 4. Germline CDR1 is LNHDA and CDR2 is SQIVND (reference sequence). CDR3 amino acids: CASSIPGLAGGSYNEQFF. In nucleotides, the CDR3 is TGTGCCAGTAGTATACCGGGACTAGCGGGAGGGAGCTACAATGAGCAGTTCTTC.

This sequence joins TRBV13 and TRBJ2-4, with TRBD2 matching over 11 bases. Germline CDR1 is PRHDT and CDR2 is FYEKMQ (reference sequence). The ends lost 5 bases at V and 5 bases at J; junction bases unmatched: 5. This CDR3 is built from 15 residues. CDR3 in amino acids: CASSASGRLENIQYF. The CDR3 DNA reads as TGTGCCAGCAGCGCTAGCGGGAGGTTGGAAAACATTCAGTACTTC. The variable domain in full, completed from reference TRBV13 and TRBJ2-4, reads AAGVIQSPRHLIKEKRETATLKCYPIPRHDTVYWYQQGPGQDPQFLISFYEKMQSDKGSIPDRFSAQQFSDYHSELNMSSLELGDSALYFCASSASGRLENIQYFGAGTRLSVL.

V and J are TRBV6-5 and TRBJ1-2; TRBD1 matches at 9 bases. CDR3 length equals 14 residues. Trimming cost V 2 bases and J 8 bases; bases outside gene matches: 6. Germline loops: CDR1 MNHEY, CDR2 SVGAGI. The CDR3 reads CASSYMGQGRGYTF. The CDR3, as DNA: TGTGCCAGCAGTTACATGGGACAGGGTCGAGGCTACACCTTC.

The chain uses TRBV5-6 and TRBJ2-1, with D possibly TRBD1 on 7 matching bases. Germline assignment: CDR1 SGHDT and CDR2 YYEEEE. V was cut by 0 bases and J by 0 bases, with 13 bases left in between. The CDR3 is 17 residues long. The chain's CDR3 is CASSLAGGLSSYNEQFF. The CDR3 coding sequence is TGTGCCAGCAGCTTGGCAGGGGGACTCAGCTCCTACAATGAGCAGTTCTTC.

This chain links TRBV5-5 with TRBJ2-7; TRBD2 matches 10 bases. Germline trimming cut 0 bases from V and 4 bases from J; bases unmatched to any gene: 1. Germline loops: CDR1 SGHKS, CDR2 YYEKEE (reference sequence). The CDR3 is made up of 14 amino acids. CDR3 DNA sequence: TGTGCCAGCAGCTTGGCTAGCGGGAGTTACGAGCAGTACTTC. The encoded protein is CASSLASGSYEQYF. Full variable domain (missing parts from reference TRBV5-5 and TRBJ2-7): DAGVTQSPTHLIKTRGQQVTLRCSPISGHKSVSWYQQVLGQGPQFIFQYYEKEERGRGNFPDRFSARQFPNYSSELNVNALLLGDSALYLCASSLASGSYEQYFGPGTRLTVT.

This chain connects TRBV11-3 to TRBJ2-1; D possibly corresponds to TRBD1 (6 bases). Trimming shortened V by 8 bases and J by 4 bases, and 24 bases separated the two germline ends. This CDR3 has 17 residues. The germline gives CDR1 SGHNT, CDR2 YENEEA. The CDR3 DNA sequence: TGTGCCAGCTCCACACAGGGTGGGCTTTTCGGGTACAATGAGCAGTTCTTC. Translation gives CASSTQGGLFGYNEQFF.

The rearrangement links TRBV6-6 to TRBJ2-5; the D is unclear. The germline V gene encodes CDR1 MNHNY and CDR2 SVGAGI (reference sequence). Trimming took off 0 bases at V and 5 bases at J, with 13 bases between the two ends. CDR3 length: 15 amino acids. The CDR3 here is CASSYSADVLETQYF. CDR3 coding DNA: TGTGCCAGCAGTTACTCTGCGGATGTCCTTGAGACCCAGTACTTC.

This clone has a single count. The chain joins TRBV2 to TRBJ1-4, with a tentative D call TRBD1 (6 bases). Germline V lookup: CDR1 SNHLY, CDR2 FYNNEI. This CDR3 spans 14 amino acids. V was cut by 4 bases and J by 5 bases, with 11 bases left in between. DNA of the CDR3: TGTGCCAGCAGTGTAGGCAGGGGAAATGAAAAACTGTTTTTT. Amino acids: CASSVGRGNEKLFF.

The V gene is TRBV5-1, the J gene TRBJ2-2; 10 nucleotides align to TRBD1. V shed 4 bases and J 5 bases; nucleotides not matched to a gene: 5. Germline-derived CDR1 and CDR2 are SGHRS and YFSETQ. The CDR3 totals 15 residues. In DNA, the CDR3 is TGCGCCAGCAGCAAGGACAGGGGGACGACCGGGGAGCTGTTTTTT. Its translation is CASSKDRGTTGELFF. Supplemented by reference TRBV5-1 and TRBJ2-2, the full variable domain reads KAGVTQTPRYLIKTRGQQVTLSCSPISGHRSVSWYQQTPGQGLQFLFEYFSETQRNKGNFPGRFSGRQFSNSRSEMNVSTLELGDSALYLCASSKDRGTTGELFFGEGSRLTVL.

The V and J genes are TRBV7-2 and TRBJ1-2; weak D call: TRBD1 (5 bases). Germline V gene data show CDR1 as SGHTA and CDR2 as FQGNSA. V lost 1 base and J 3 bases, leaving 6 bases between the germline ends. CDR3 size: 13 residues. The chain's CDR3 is CASSLGDYYGYTF. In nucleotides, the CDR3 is TGTGCCAGCAGCTTAGGGGACTACTATGGCTACACCTTC. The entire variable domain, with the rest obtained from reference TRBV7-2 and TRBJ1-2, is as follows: GAGVSQSPSNKVTEKGKDVELRCDPISGHTALYWYRQSLGQGLEFLIYFQGNSAPDKSGLPSDRFSAERTGGSVSTLTIQRTQQEDSAVYLCASSLGDYYGYTFGSGTRLTVV.

The CDR3, as DNA: TGTGCCAGCACCCCTGGGAGCGGGGGGCAAGAGACCCAGTACTTC. Encoded protein: CASTPGSGGQETQYF. This chain connects TRBV7-9 to TRBJ2-5, with 9 bases aligning to TRBD2. The germline CDR1 and CDR2 sequences are SEHNR and FQNEAQ (reference sequence). J gave up 2 bases and V 7 bases, and 8 bases lay outside the gene matches. The CDR3 extends over 15 amino acids. Combining the CDR3 with reference TRBV7-9 and TRBJ2-5 gives the whole variable domain DTGVSQNPRHKITKRGQNVTFRCDPISEHNRLYWYRQTLGQGPEFLTYFQNEAQLEKSRLLSDRFSAERPKGSFSTLEIQRTEQGDSAMYLCASTPGSGGQETQYFGPGTRLLVL.

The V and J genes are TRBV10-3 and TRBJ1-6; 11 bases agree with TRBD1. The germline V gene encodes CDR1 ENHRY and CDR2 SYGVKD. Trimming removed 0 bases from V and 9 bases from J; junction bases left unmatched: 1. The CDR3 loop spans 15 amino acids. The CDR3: CAISESGTGGSPLHF. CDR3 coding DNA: TGTGCCATCAGTGAGTCTGGGACAGGGGGTTCACCCCTCCACTTT.

CDR3 region: CATSKQGNDINTEAFF. CDR3 DNA sequence: TGCGCCACCTCGAAACAGGGAAATGATATAAACACTGAAGCTTTCTTT. This chain connects TRBV5-1 to TRBJ1-1; D may be TRBD1 (6 bases). CDR1 is SGHRS and CDR2 is YFSETQ in the germline V gene. V was shortened by 9 bases and J by 2 bases, with 23 bases between the two germline ends. This CDR3 comprises 16 residues.

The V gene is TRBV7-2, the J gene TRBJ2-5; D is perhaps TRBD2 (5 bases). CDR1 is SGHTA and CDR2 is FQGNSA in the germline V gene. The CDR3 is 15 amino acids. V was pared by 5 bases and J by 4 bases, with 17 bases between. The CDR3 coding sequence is TGTGCCAGCAGCCCACCAAGGACTGCCAGAGAGACCCAGTACTTC. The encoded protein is CASSPPRTARETQYF.

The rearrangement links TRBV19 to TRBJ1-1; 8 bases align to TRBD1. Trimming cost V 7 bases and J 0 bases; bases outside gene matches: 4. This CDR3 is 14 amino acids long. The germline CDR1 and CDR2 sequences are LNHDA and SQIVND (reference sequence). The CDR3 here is CASKARGLNTEAFF. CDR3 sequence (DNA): TGTGCCAGTAAGGCCAGGGGGCTGAACACTGAAGCTTTCTTT.

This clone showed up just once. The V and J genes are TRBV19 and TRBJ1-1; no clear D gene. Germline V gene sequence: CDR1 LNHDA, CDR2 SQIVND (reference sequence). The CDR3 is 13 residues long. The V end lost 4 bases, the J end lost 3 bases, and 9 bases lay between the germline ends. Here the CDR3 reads CASSTGRHTEAFF. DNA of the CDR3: TGTGCCAGTAGTACGGGGAGGCACACTGAAGCTTTCTTT.

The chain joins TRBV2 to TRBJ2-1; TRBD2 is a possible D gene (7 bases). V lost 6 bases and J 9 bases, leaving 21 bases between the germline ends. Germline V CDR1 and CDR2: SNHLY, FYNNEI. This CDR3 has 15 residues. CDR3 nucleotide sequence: TGTGCCAGCAGAGAGGGAGGGGGGGCTGTCAGTGAGCAGTTCTTC. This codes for CASREGGGAVSEQFF.

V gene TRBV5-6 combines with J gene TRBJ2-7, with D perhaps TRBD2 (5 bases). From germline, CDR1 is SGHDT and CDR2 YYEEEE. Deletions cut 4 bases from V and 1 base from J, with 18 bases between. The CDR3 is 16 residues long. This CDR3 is CASSMSGVPVSYEQYF. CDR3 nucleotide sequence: TGTGCCAGCAGCATGTCCGGGGTCCCCGTATCCTACGAGCAGTACTTC.

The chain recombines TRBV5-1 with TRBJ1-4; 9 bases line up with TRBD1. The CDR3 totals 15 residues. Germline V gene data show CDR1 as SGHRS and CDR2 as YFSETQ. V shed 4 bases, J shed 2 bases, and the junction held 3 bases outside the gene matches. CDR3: CASSGQGITNEKLFF. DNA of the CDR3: TGCGCCAGCAGCGGACAGGGGATCACTAATGAAAAACTGTTTTTT. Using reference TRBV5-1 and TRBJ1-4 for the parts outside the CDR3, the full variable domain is KAGVTQTPRYLIKTRGQQVTLSCSPISGHRSVSWYQQTPGQGLQFLFEYFSETQRNKGNFPGRFSGRQFSNSRSEMNVSTLELGDSALYLCASSGQGITNEKLFFGSGTQLSVL.

The CDR3 is CASSQLQETQYF. The CDR3 DNA sequence: TGTGCCAGCAGCCAACTACAAGAGACCCAGTACTTC. The J gene is TRBJ2-5, the V gene TRBV14; no clear D. V lost 2 bases, J lost 2 bases, and 3 bases lay in between. The CDR3 consists of 12 residues. From germline, CDR1 is SGHDN and CDR2 FVKESK.

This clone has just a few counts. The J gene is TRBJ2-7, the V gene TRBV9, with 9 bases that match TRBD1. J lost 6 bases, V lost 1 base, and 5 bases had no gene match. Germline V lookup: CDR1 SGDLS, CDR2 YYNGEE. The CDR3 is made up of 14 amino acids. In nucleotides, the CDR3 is TGTGCCAGCAGCGTAAGGGGACAGGGTGGCGAGCAGTACTTC. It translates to CASSVRGQGGEQYF.

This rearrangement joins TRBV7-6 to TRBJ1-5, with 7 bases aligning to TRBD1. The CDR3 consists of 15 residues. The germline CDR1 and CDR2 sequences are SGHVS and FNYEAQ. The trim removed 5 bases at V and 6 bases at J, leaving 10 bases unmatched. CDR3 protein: CASSQAGQVVQPQHF. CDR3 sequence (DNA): TGTGCCAGCAGCCAAGCAGGACAGGTGGTTCAGCCCCAGCATTTT.

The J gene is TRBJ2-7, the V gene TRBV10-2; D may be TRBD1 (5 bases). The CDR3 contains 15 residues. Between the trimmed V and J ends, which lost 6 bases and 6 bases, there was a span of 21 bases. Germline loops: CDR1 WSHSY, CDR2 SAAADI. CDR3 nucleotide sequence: TGCGCCAGCAGCCGCGATGGGGCGGTGTATCTCGAGCAGTACTTC. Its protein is CASSRDGAVYLEQYF.

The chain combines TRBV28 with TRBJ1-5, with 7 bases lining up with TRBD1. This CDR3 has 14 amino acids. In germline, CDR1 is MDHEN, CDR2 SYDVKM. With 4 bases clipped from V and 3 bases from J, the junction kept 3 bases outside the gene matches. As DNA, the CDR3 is TGTGCCAGCAGTTGGCAGGGGGTCAATCAGCCCCAGCATTTT. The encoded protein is CASSWQGVNQPQHF.

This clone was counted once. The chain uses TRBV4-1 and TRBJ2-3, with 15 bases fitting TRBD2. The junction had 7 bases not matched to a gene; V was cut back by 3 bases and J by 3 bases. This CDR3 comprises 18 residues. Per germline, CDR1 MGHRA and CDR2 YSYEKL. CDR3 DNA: TGCGCCAGCAGCCAGTCGGGACTAGCGGGAGGAGGTACAGATACGCAGTATTTT. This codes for CASSQSGLAGGGTDTQYF.

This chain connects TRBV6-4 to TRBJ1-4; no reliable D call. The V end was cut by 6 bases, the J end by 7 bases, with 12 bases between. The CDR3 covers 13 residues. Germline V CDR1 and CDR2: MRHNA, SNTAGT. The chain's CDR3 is CASRDDGSEKLFF. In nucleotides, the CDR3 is TGTGCCAGCAGGGACGACGGGAGTGAAAAACTGTTTTTT.

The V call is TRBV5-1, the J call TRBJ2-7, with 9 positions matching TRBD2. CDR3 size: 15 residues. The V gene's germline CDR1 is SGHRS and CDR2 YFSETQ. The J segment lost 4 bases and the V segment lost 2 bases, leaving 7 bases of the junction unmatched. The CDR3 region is CASSFAGGGYYEQYF. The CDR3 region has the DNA TGCGCCAGCAGCTTTGCGGGAGGGGGCTATTACGAGCAGTACTTC.